The TCR beta chain under discussion was sequenced for a study of T cells after yellow fever vaccination. General study points: The booster saw the reappearance of most primary-vaccination clones (around 95% CD4, around 88% CD8).

5'RACE template switching produced TCR cDNA carrying a universal primer site and UMIs. MiXCR, run by TCRdb on the 5' RACE reads, gives a single entry per CDR3 protein. The sample lists around 550,000 distinct CDR3 sequences; 15% to 20% were seen once. The germline CDR1 and CDR2 sequences are SGHNT and YENEEA. V shed 1 base, J shed 9 bases, and the junction held 5 bases outside the gene matches. The CDR3 is 16 residues long. For this clonotype: As yet, its antigen is unknown.

The source of this sequence is a young man who received the YFV17D yellow fever vaccine. This sample comprised PBMCs, obtained 15 days after the yellow fever booster vaccination. The rearrangement joins TRBV11-3 to TRBJ2-1; 14 bases agree with TRBD2. Written as DNA, the CDR3 is TGTGCCAGCAGCTTAGCCGGGACTAGCGGGAGCGGTGAGCAGTTCTTC. Translation gives CASSLAGTSGSGEQFF.